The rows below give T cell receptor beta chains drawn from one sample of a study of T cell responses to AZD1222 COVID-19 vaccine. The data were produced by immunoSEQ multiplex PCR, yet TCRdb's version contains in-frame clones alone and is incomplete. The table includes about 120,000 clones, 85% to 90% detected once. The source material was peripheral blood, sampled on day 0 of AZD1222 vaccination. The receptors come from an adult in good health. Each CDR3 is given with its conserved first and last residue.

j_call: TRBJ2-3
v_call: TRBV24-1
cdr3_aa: CATSDSPGGTDTQYF

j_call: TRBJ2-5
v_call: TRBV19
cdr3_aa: CATGGLAGGPTQYF

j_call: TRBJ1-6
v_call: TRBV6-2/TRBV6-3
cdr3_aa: CASSKQGSTYNSPLHF

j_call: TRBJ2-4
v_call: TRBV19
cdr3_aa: CASSMQTQLAKNIQYF

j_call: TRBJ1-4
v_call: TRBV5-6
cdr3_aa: CASSYLRGSREKLFF

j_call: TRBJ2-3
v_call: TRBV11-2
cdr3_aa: CASSLADLAGRGRTDTQYF

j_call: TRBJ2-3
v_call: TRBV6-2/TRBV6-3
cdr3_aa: CASSYGGSGGTTQYF

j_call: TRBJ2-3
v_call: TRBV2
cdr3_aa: CASSGRLAGGNTDTQYF

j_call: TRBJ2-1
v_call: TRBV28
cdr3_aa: CASSDGGTGKNEQFF

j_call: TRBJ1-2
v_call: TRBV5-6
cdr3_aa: CASSLAIPGLGYTF

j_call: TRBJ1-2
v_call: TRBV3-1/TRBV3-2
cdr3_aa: CASSRFEGASPGYTF

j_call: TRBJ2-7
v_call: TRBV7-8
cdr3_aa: CASSSLGQGRMSYEQYF

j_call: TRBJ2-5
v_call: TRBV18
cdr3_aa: CASSGRKETQYF

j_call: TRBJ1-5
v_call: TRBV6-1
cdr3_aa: CASSEAGGRQPQHF

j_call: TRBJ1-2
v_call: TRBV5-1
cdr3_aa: CASSFRDRSYGYTF

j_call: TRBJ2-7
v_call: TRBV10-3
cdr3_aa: CAIRPVGTAGEQYF

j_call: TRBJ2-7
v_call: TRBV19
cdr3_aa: CASSAGGLSYEQYF

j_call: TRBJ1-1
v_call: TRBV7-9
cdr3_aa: CASSFGDANTEAFF

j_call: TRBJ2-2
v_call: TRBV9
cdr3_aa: CASSAGGGRDNTGELFF

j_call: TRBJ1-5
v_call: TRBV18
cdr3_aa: CTSSPLEITGASNQPQHF